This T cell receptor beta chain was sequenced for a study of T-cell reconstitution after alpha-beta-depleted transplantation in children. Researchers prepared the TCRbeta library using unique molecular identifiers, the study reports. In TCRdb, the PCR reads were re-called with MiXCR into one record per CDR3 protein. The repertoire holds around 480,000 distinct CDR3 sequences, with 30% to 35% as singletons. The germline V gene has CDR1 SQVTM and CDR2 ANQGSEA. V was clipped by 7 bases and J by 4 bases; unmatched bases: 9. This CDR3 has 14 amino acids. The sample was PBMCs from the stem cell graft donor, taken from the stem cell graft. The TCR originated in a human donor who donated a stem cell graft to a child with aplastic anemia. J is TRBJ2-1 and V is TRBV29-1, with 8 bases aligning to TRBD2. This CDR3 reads CSGRLALYYNEQFF. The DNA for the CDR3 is TGCAGCGGCCGACTAGCGCTTTATTACAATGAGCAGTTCTTC.